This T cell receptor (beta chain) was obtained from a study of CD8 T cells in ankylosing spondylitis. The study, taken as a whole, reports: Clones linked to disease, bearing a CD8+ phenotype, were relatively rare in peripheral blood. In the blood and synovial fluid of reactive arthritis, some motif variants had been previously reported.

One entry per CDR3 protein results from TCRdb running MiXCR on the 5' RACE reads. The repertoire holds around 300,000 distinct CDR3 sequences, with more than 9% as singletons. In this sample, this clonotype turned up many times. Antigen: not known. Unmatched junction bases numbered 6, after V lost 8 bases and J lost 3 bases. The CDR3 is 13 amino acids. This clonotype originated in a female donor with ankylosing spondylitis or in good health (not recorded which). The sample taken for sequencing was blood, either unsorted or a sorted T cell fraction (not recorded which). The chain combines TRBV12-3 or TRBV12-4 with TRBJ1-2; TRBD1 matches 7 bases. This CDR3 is CASRGRGDYGYTF. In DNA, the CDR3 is TGTGCCAGCCGGGGCAGGGGGGACTATGGCTACACCTTC.